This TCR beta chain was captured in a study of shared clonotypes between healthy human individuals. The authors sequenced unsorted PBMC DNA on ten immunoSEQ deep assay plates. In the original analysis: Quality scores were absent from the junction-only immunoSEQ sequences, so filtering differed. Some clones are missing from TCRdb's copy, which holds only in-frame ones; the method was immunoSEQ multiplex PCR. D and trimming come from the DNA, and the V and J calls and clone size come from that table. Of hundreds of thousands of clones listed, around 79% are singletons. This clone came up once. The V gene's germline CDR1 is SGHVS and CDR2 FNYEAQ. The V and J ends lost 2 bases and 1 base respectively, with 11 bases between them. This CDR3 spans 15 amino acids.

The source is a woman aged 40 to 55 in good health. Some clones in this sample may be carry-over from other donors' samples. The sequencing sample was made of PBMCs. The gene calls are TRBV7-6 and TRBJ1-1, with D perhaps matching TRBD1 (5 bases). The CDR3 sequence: CASSLSQGGNTEAFF. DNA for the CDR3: TGTGCCAGCAGCTTATCCCAGGGAGGGAACACTGAAGCTTTCTTT.